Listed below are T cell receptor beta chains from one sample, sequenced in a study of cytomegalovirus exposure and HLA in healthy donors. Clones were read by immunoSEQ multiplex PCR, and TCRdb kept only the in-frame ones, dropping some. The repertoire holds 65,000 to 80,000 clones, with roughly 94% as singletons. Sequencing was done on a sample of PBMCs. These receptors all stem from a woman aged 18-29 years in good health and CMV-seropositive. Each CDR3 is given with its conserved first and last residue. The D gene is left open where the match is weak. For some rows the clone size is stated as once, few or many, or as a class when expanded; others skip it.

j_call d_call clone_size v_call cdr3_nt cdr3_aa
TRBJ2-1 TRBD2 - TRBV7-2 TGTGCCAGCCAAGCTCTAGCGGGAGGGAGGAATGAGCAGTTCTTC CASQALAGGRNEQFF
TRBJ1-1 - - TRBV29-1 TGCAGCGTTGCTGAGGGTTTGGCTGAAGCTTTCTTT CSVAEGLAEAFF
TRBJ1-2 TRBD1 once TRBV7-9 TGTGCCAGCAGTTATTCGAGACAGGGATACGGCTACACCTTC CASSYSRQGYGYTF
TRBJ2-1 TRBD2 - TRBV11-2 TGTGCCAGCAGCTCCCTTTGGTTCGGTAGCGGGGGGGCCAATGAGCAGTTCTTC CASSSLWFGSGGANEQFF
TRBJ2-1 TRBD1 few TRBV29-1 TGCAGCGTCACTCCAGGGGGCAATGAGCAGTTCTTC CSVTPGGNEQFF
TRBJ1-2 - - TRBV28 TGTGCCAGCAGCCCACCTAACTTTCAGGCCTATGGCTACACCTTC CASSPPNFQAYGYTF
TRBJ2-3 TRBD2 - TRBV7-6 TGTGCCAGCAGCTTAGTTGCTGGCAGCGGGGGAGACACAGATACGCAGTATTTT CASSLVAGSGGDTDTQYF
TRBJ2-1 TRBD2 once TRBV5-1 TGCGCCAGCAGCCCTAGGACTAGCGGGGCTGACAATGAGCAGTTCTTC CASSPRTSGADNEQFF
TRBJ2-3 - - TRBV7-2 TGTGCCAGCAGATTCAGGGTTAGCACAGATACGCAGTATTTT CASRFRVSTDTQYF
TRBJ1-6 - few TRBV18 TGTGCCAGCTCACCGGGCAATTCACCCCTCCACTTT CASSPGNSPLHF
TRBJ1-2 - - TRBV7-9 TGTGCCAGCAGCCCCGCCGGAGGGCGGCCGGGGAACTATGGCTACACCTTC CASSPAGGRPGNYGYTF
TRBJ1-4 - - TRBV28 TGTGCCAGCAGCCCTGGCGCGGAGGGTAGGGAAAAACTGTTTTTT CASSPGAEGREKLFF
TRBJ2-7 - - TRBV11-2 TGTGCCAGCAGCTTAGGGCATTCAAGTACCTACGAGCAGTACTTC CASSLGHSSTYEQYF
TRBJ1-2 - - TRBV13 TGTGCCAGCAGCCCTCTGAACGGAAGGGGCTATGGCTACACCTTC CASSPLNGRGYGYTF
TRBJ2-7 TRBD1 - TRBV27 TGTGCCAGCAGTAAGGGACAGACAGTCTACGAGCAGTACTTC CASSKGQTVYEQYF
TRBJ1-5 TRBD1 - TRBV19 TGTGCCAGTAGTATGGGGGACAGGCTTTATCAGCCCCAGCATTTT CASSMGDRLYQPQHF
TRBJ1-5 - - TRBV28 TGTGCCAGCAGTTCTTCCGGGGGGCTGGGCAATCAGCCCCAGCATTTT CASSSSGGLGNQPQHF
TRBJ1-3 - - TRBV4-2 TGTGCCAGCAGCCAAGTCTTGAGCGGGCTCAACTCTGGAAACACCATATATTTT CASSQVLSGLNSGNTIYF
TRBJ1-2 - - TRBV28 TGTGCCAGCAGTTTCGATCGGAACTATGGCTACACCTTC CASSFDRNYGYTF
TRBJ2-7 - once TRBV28 TGTGCCAGCAGGGCAGGGGACCTCATTATCTACGAGCAGTACTTC CASRAGDLIIYEQYF
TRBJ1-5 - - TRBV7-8 TGTGCCAGCAGCTTACACCAGGGGCCGGCACAGCCCCAGCATTTT CASSLHQGPAQPQHF
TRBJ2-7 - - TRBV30 TGTGCCTGGGCACCGGGACATAACTCCTACGAGCAGTACTTC CAWAPGHNSYEQYF
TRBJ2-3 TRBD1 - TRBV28 TGTGCCAGCAGTTTCATAGGGGGCGGTGATACGCAGTATTTT CASSFIGGGDTQYF